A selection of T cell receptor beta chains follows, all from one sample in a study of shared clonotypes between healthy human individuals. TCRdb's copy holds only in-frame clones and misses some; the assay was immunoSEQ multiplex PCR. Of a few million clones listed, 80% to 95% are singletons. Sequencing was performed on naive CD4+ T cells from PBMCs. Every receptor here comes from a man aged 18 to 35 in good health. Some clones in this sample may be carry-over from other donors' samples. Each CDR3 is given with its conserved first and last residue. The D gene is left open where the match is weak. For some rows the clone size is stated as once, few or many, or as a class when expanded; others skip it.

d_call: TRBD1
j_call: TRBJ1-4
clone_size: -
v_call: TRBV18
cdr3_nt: TGTGCCAGCTCAGTGGACAGGGGGATTAACGAAAAACTGTTTTTT
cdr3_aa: CASSVDRGINEKLFF

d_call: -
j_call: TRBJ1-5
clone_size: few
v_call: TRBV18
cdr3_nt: TGTGCCAGCTCCTTTTCGGAAAATCAGCCCCAGCATTTT
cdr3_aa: CASSFSENQPQHF

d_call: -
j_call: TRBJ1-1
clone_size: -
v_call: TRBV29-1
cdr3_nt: TGCAGCGTTGGAACGGGGAACACTGAAGCTTTCTTT
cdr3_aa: CSVGTGNTEAFF

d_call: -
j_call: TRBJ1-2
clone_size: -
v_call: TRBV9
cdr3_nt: TGTGCCAGCAGCCCCCGCCCGGGGAACTATGGCTACACCTTC
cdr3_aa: CASSPRPGNYGYTF

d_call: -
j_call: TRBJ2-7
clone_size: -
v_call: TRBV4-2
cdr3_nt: TGTGCCAGCAGCCAAGGAGGGAGCTCCTACGAGCAGTACTTC
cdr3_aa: CASSQGGSSYEQYF

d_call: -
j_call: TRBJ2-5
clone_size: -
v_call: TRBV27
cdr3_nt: TGTGCCAGCAGTCCCGCGGGTAGTGAGACCCAGTACTTC
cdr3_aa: CASSPAGSETQYF

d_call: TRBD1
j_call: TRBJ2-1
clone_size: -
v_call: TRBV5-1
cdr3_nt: TGCGCCAGCAGGTTGCAGGGGGTGGGCAATGAGCAGTTCTTC
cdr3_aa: CASRLQGVGNEQFF

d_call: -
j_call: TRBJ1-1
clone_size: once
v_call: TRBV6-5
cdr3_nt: TGTGCCAGCCGAGTGCGGGGGAGCTCGAACACTGAAGCTTTCTTT
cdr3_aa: CASRVRGSSNTEAFF

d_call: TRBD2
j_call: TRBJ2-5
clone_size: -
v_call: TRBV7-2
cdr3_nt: TGTGCCAGCAGCTTGCTTTTCCCCGGGACTAGCGGGGGCTTATACTTC
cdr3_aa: CASSLLFPGTSGGLYF

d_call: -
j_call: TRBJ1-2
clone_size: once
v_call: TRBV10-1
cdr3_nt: TGCGCCAGCAGTCCGGACAATAACTATGGCTACACCTTC
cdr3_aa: CASSPDNNYGYTF

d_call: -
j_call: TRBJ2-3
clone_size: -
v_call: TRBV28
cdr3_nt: TGTGCCAGCAGTTTAGGGGGCGGCGGGAGTGACCGCACAGATACGCAGTATTTT
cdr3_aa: CASSLGGGGSDRTDTQYF

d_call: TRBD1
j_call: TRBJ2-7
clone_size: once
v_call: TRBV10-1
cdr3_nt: TGCGCCAGCAGTGAGCGAGACAGGGGGCGGGACGAGCAGTACTTC
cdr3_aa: CASSERDRGRDEQYF

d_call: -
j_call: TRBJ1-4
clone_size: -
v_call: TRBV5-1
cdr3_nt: TGCGCCAGCAGCTCGGGGCCAGGGGATGAAAAACTGTTTTTT
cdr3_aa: CASSSGPGDEKLFF

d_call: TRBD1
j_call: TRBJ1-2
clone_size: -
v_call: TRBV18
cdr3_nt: TGTGCCAGCTCCCCGGGGACAGCTGCTAACTATGGCTACACCTTC
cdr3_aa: CASSPGTAANYGYTF

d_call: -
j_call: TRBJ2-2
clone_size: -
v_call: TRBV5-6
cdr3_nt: TGTGCCAGCAGCTTGTTGGCGACAGTCCCAAACACCGGGGAGCTGTTTTTT
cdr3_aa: CASSLLATVPNTGELFF

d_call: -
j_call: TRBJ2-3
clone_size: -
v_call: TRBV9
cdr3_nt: TGTGCCAGCAGCGTAATACAGGAAACGCAGTATTTT
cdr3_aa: CASSVIQETQYF

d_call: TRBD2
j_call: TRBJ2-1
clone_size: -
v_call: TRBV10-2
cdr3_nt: TGCGCCAGCAGTGGACCGGGGAGCGGGAGAGATGAGCAGTTCTTC
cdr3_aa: CASSGPGSGRDEQFF

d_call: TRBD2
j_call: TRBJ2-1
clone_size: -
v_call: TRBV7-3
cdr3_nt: TGTGCCAGCAGCCCACGACTAGCGGATTACAATGAGCAGTTCTTC
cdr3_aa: CASSPRLADYNEQFF

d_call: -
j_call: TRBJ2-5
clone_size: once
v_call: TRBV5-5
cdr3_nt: TGTGCCAGCAGCAAAACAGTGCAAGAGACCCAGTACTTC
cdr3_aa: CASSKTVQETQYF

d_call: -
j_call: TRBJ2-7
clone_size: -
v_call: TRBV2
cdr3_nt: TGTGCCAGCAGCCAGTACAGTGAGCAGTACTTC
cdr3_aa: CASSQYSEQYF

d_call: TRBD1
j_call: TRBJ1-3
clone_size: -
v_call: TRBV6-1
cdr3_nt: TGTGCCAGCAGGAGATGGACAGGGATTTCGGACACCATATATTTT
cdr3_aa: CASRRWTGISDTIYF

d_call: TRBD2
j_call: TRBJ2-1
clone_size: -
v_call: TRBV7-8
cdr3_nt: TGTGCCAGCAGCTTAGCGCTCCTAGCGGGGACCCCTGGCTATGAGCAGTTCTTC
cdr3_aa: CASSLALLAGTPGYEQFF

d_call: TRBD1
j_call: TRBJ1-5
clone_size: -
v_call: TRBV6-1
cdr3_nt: TGTGCCAGCAGACGGACAGGGGGAGTTGAGCCCCAGCATTTT
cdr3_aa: CASRRTGGVEPQHF